This T cell receptor (beta chain) was observed in a study of blood T cell repertoires in COVID-19. Study-wide context: Samples taken during acute and convalescent COVID-19 were collected in the United States, Italy and Spain. Sample material is recorded as cDNA or gDNA derived from T cells, B-cell-depleted T cells, or PBMCs.

Original analysis: Estimated nucleated cell counts came from reference gene primer amplification. Only in-frame clones appear in the TCRdb table, and some are missing; sequencing was by immunoSEQ multiplex PCR. V and J calls and clone size follow that table, whereas D and trimming were derived from the DNA. The sample consists of about 160,000 clones, approximately 85% of them appearing once. V lost 4 bases, J lost 13 bases, and 14 bases lay in between. Germline V gene data show CDR1 as SGDLS and CDR2 as YYNGEE. The CDR3 is made up of 11 amino acids. What was sequenced was peripheral blood. The chain links TRBV9 to TRBJ1-2; no firm D call. The receptor was derived from a man in his forties with acute or convalescent COVID-19. The CDR3 nucleotides are TGTGCCAGCAGCAGGTCAGCGGTTTTCACCTTC. The encoded protein is CASSRSAVFTF.